This T cell receptor beta chain was documented in a study of T-cell reconstitution after alpha-beta-depleted transplantation in children. The table lists this clonotype with a count of one. The antigen is unknown. This likely came from a read error, as a far larger clone is one base away. Study-wide points: Several hundred expanded graft clones reportedly were the source of alpha-beta T cells about two months after transplant. Surviving recipient cells, namely T cells and thymic progenitors, were the source of high day-60 TCRbeta diversity in some patients. By one year post-transplant, T-cell counts and diversity largely arose from T cells that were newly produced.

Germline CDR1 SGHKS, CDR2 YYEKEE (reference sequence). The CDR3 contains 12 residues. The TCRbeta library incorporated unique molecular identifiers. TCRdb ran MiXCR on the PCR reads and lists one entry per CDR3 protein. The sample has about 300,000 distinct CDR3 sequences, roughly 9.1% seen once. The sequences come from PBMCs, collected before TCRalphabeta/CD19-depleted stem cell transplant. The V and J genes are TRBV5-5 and TRBJ2-7; perhaps TRBD2 as D (5 bases). The receptor was isolated from a boy less than two years old with acute myeloid leukemia, due to receive a stem cell transplant. CDR3 DNA: TGTGCCAGCTGCTTGGACTTTTACGAGCAGTACTTC. The encoded protein is CASCLDFYEQYF.